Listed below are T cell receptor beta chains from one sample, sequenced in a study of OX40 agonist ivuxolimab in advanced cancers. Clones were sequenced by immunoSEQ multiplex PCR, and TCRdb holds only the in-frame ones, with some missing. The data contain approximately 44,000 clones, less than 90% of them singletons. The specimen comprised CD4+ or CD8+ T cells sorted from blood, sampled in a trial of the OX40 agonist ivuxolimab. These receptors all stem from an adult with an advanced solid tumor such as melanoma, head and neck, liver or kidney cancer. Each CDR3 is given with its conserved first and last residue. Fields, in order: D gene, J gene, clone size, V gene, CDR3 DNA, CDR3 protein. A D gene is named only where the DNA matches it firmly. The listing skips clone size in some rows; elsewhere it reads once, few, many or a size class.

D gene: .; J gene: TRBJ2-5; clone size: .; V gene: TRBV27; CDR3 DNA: TGTGCCAGCAGTTTAAAAGGGGAGACCCAGTACTTC; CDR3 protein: CASSLKGETQYF
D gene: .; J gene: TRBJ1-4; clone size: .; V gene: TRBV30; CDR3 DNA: TGTGCCTGGAGCCTGCCCCCAACTAATGAAAAACTGTTTTTT; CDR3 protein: CAWSLPPTNEKLFF
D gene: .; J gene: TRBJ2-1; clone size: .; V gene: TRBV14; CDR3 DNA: TGTGCCAGCAGCCAAGCCGATTTAAATGAGCAGTTCTTC; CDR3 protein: CASSQADLNEQFF
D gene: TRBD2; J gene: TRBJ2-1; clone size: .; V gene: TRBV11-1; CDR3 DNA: TGTGCCAGCAGCTTATCGTCGGCGGGAGGAAGCTATGAGCAGTTCTTC; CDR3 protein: CASSLSSAGGSYEQFF
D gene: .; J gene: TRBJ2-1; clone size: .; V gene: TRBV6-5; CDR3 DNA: TGTGCCAGCGACTTGGGCAGGGCCCACAATGAGCAGTTCTTC; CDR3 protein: CASDLGRAHNEQFF
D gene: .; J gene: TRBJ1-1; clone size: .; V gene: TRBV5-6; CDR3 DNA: TGTGCCAGCACCAACGGGATATCGTGGAACACTGAAGCTTTCTTT; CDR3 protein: CASTNGISWNTEAFF
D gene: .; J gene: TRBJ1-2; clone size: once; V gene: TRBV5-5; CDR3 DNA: TGTGCCAGCAGCCTGAGGGGTCAGGGGAACGATAACTATGGCTACACCTTC; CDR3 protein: CASSLRGQGNDNYGYTF
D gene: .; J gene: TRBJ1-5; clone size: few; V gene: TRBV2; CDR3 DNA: TGTGCCAGCAGGCGGAGCGATCAGCCCCAGCATTTT; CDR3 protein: CASRRSDQPQHF
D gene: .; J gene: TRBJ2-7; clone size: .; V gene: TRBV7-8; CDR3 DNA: TGTGCCAGCAGCCCCGGAGGAGACCCCCGCGGCGAGCAGTACTTC; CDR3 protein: CASSPGGDPRGEQYF
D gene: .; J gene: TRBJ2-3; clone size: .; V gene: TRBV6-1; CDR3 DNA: TGTGCCAGCAGTCAGTTCGCAGATACGCAGTATTTT; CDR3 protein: CASSQFADTQYF
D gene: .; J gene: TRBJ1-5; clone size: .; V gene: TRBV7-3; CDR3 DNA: TGTGCCAGCAGCCGCCCGGACCGCCGTCAGCCCCAGCATTTT; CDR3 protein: CASSRPDRRQPQHF
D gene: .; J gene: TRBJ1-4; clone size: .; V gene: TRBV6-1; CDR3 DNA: TGTGCCAGCAACCAGAGGGAGGGAGGTGAAAAACTGTTTTTT; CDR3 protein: CASNQREGGEKLFF
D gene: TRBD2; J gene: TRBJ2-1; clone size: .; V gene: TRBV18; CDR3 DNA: TGTGCCAGCTCACCAGTTGGTTCGGGGGGAAATGAGCAGTTCTTC; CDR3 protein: CASSPVGSGGNEQFF
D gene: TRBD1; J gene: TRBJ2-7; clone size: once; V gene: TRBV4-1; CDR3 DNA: TGCGCCAGCAGCCCTCACCCCACAGGGGGGTACGAGCAGTACTTC; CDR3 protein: CASSPHPTGGYEQYF
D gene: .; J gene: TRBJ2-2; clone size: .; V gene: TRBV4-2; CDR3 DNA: TGTGCCAGCAGCCAAGACTGGGGGGCCGGGGAGCTGTTTTTT; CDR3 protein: CASSQDWGAGELFF
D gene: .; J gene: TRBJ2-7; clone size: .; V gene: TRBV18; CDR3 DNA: TGTGCCAGCTCACCCGCAGACCACTACGAGCAGTACTTC; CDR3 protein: CASSPADHYEQYF
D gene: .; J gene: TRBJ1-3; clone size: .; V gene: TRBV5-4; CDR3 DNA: TGTGCCAGCAGTAGAGGGGCCCCTGGAAACACCATATATTTT; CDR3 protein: CASSRGAPGNTIYF
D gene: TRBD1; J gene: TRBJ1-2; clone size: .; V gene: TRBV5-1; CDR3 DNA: TGCGCCAGCAGGCCTCAGGGGGACAGGGGCTATGGCTACACCTTC; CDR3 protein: CASRPQGDRGYGYTF
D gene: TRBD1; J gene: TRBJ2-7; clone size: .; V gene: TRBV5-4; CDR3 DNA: TGTGCCAGCAGCATCCGGGACAGGGGGCTGTACGAGCAGTACTTC; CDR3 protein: CASSIRDRGLYEQYF
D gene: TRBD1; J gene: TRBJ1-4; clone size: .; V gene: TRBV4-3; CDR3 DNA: TGCGCCAGCAGCCCCCGGGGGGACAGACCTACAACTAATGAAAAACTGTTTTTT; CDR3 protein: CASSPRGDRPTTNEKLFF
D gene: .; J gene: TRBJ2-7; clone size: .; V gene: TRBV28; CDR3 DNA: TGTGCCAGCACTACCGGGACCTTCGGCTACGAGCAGTACTTC; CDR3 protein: CASTTGTFGYEQYF
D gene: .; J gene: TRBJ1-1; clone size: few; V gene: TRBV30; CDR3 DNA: TGTGCCTGGAGGGGAAACCGGGCCGAGCAAGCTTTCTTT; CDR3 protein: CAWRGNRAEQAFF
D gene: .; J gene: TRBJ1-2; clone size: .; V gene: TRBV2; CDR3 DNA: TGTGCCAGCAGTCCACAGGGCTATGGCTACACCTTC; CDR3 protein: CASSPQGYGYTF
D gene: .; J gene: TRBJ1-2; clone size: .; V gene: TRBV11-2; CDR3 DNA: TGTGCCAGCAGCCCTCTGGTTCCGTATGGCTACACCTTC; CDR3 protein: CASSPLVPYGYTF
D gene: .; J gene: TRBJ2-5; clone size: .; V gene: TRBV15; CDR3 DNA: TGTGCCACCAGCAGAGATAGGGGAGAGACCCAGTACTTC; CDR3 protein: CATSRDRGETQYF
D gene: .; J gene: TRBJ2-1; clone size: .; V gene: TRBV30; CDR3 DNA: TGTGCCTGGAGTGTACGGGGGAATATCCTCGGGGAGCAGTTCTTC; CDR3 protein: CAWSVRGNILGEQFF
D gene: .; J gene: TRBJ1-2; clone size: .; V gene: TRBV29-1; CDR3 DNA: TGCAGCGTTGGAGGGGTACCCTATGGCTACACCTTC; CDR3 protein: CSVGGVPYGYTF
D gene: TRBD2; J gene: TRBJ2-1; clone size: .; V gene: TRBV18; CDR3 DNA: TGTGCCAGCTCACCATTATTCTGGCTAGCGGGAGACAATGAGCAGTTCTTC; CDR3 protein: CASSPLFWLAGDNEQFF
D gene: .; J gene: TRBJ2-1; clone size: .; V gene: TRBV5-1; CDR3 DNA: TGCGCCAGCAGCTCAGCCGGGACGGGCTACAATGAGCAGTTCTTC; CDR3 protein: CASSSAGTGYNEQFF
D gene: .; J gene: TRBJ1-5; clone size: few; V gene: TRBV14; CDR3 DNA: TGTGCCAGCAGCCAAGGCCAGGGTCAGCCCCAGCATTTT; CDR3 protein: CASSQGQGQPQHF
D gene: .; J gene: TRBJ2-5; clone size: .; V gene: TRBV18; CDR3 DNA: TGTGCCAGCTCCCGTCAGGAGACCCAGTACTTC; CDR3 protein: CASSRQETQYF
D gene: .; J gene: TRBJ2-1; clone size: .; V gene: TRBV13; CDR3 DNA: TGTGCCAGCAGCCCGGACAGTGGGACTAAACAGTTCTTC; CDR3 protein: CASSPDSGTKQFF
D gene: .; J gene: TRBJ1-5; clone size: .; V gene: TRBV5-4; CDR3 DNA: TGTGCCAGCAGCCAAGATGGGGCCTCCGCGCAGCCCCAGCATTTT; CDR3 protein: CASSQDGASAQPQHF
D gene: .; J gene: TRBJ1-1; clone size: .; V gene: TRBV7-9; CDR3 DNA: TGTGCCAGCAGCTTAGCACGGGTAGGCACTGAAGCTTTCTTT; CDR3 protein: CASSLARVGTEAFF
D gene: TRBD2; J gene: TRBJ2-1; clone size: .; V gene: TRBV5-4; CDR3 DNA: TGTGCCAGCAGCCTTAGCGGGTCCCTCTCCTACAATGAGCAGTTCTTC; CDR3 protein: CASSLSGSLSYNEQFF
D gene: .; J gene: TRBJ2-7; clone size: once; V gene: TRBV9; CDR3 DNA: TGTGCCAGCAGCGTAAAAACAGGGTTCGGCGAGCAGTACTTC; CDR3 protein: CASSVKTGFGEQYF
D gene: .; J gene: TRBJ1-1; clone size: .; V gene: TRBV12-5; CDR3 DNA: TGTGCTAGTGGTTTGGTAACCTCCGGGGACACTGAAGCTTTCTTT; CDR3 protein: CASGLVTSGDTEAFF
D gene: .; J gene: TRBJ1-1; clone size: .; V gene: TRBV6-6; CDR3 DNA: TGTGCCAGCAGTTATCAGATCGGGGTGAACACTGAAGCTTTCTTT; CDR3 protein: CASSYQIGVNTEAFF
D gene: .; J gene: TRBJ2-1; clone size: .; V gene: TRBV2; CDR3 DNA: TGTGCCAGCAGTGCCCCCCCTAGTCGGCCCAATGAGCAGTTCTTC; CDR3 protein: CASSAPPSRPNEQFF
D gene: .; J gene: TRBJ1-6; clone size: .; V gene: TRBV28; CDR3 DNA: TGTGCCAGCAGTTCGGGACAAACCTCTTCACCCCTCCACTTT; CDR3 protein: CASSSGQTSSPLHF
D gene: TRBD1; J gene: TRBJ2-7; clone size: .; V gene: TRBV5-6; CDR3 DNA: TGTGCCAGCAGCTTGCGGGACAGGGCCTACGAGCAGTACTTC; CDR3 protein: CASSLRDRAYEQYF
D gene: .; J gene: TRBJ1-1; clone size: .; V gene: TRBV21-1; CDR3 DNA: TGTGCCAGCAGCAAAAGGGTAACGGAAGCTTTCTTT; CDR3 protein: CASSKRVTEAFF
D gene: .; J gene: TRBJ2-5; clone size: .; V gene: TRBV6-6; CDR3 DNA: TGTGCCAGCAGCGCCCGACTCCAAGAGCGAGAGACCCAGTACTTC; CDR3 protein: CASSARLQERETQYF
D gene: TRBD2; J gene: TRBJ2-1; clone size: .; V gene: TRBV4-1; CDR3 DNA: TGCGCCAGCAGCCATGCAAGCGGGAGGGGGAATGAGCAGTTCTTC; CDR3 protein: CASSHASGRGNEQFF
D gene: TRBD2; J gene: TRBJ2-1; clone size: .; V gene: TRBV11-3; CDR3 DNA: TGTGCCAGCAGCTTAGACTCAGCGGGAGCAGGGTACAATGAGCAGTTCTTC; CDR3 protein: CASSLDSAGAGYNEQFF
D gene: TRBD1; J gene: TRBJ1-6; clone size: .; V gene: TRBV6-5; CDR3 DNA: TGTGCCAGCAGTCAAACCGGGACAGGGAATTCACCCCTCCACTTT; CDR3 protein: CASSQTGTGNSPLHF
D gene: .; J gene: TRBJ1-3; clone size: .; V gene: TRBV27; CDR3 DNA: TGTGCCAGCAGTGTAGGGGCGTTCTCTGGAAACACCATATATTTT; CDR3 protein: CASSVGAFSGNTIYF
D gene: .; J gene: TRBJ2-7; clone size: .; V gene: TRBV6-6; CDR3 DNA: TGTGCCAGCAGTAAAGTTAAGGCGGGCGAGCAGTACTTC; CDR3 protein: CASSKVKAGEQYF
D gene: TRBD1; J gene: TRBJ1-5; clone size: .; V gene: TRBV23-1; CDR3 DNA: TGCGCCAGCAGTCAAGAGACAGGGTATAGCAATCAGCCCCAGCATTTT; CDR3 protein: CASSQETGYSNQPQHF
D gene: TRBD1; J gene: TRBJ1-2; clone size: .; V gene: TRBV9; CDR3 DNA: TGTGCCAGCAGCCCCCGACAGGGGGAGCATGGCTACACCTTC; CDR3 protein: CASSPRQGEHGYTF
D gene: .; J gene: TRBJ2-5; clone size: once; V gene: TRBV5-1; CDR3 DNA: TGCGCCAGCAGCTTGTACAGCAAGGCCTCAGAGACCCAGTACTTC; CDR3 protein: CASSLYSKASETQYF